This T cell receptor beta chain is drawn from a study of cytomegalovirus exposure and HLA in healthy donors. About the research overall: Approximately 180 million T cells yielded some 100 million unique TCR beta sequences, as an earlier analysis found. General study findings and limits: The study listed 164 cytomegalovirus-associated TCR beta chains. Near-uniform donor sequencing depth was presumed by presence/absence analyses. Earlier findings revealed that most TCR beta V segments proved productive either about 87% or about 30% of the time.

With respect to this clone: Its antigen is not known.

In the PCR, 60 Vbeta and 13 Jbeta primers were used. Generated by immunoSEQ multiplex PCR, the TCRdb table keeps only in-frame clones and is missing some. The sample includes 100,000 to 150,000 clones, roughly 83% of them seen just once. The source of this sequence is a young man in good health and CMV-seropositive. Source material: PBMCs.

CDR3 sequence (DNA): TGTGCCAGCAGCTTAGTCACAGGAGGAAACACCATATATTTT. Translated: CASSLVTGGNTIYF. The chain couples TRBV11-2 to TRBJ1-3; D perhaps matches TRBD1 (5 bases). The CDR3 consists of 14 residues. Between the trimmed V and J ends, which lost 1 base and 4 bases, there was a span of 8 bases. CDR1 and CDR2 from the germline V gene are SGHAT and FQNNGV.